This T cell receptor beta chain derives from a study of radiation and T cells in renal cell carcinoma. Assay used: immunoSEQ multiplex PCR; TCRdb lists only in-frame clones, some missing. The sample shows roughly 82,000 clones, about 89% of them seen only once. The CDR3 length is 15 residues. Trimming took off 1 base at V and 4 bases at J, with 13 bases between the two ends. Germline-derived CDR1 and CDR2 are SGHTA and FQGNSA. As to time point: blood 4 weeks post-SBRT, at nephrectomy. Treatment in this sample: 15 Gy SBRT to primary tumor, nephrectomy 4 weeks later. The genes are TRBV7-2 and TRBJ2-5; D is uncertain. Source: blood, taken from a patient whose treatment included radiotherapy and nephrectomy. This clonotype was obtained from a woman aged 70-85 years with renal cell carcinoma. CDR3 nucleotide sequence: TGTGCCAGCAGCTTAGACCAGAGGTGGATAGAGACCCAGTACTTC. It specifies CASSLDQRWIETQYF.